Below, 6 T cell receptor beta chains from the same sample are listed, as sequenced in a study of early T cells in non-severe SARS-CoV-2 infection. One entry per CDR3 protein, called by TCRdb with MiXCR from the 5' RACE reads. The sample lists around 27,000 distinct CDR3 sequences, roughly 6.6% seen once, with about a third in the top ten. The specimen sequenced was whole blood. These receptors were obtained from an adult who was a healthcare worker with PCR-confirmed SARS-CoV-2 infection or an uninfected control (not recorded which).

This clonotype has at least ten counts. The gene calls are TRBV4-2 and TRBJ2-7; 8 nucleotides match TRBD1. After removal of 3 bases from V and 2 bases from J, the junction contained 6 bases not matched to a gene. Germline CDR1 reads LGHNA; CDR2 reads YNFKEQ. The CDR3 spans 15 residues. The CDR3 DNA reads as TGTGCCAGCAGCCATGGACAGGGCAGTGCCTACGAGCAGTACTTC. Its translation is CASSHGQGSAYEQYF.

This clonotype was seen a few times. The chain employs TRBV6-1 and TRBJ2-5; no firm D call. Per germline, CDR1 MNHNS and CDR2 SASEGT. V lost 4 bases to trimming and J lost 4 bases, with 13 bases between them. This CDR3 is built from 14 residues. The CDR3 reads CASSGVQQLETQYF. CDR3 coding DNA: TGTGCCAGCAGTGGGGTCCAGCAACTAGAGACCCAGTACTTC.

In this sample, this clonotype turned up many times. The chain carries TRBV7-2 and TRBJ2-7; no clear D. The V gene's germline CDR1 is SGHTA and CDR2 FQGNSA. This CDR3 is built from 15 residues. Trimming cost V 3 bases and J 0 bases, with 12 bases left between them. The CDR3 is CASSFWTQLSYEQYF. The CDR3 nucleotides are TGTGCCAGCAGCTTTTGGACCCAACTCTCCTACGAGCAGTACTTC.

This clonotype was observed at least ten times. The chain employs TRBV11-2 and TRBJ2-7, with D perhaps TRBD2 (6 bases). V was cut by 5 bases and J by 7 bases, with 15 bases left in between. Germline CDR1 is SGHAT and CDR2 is FQNNGV. The CDR3 has 13 residues. CDR3 region: CASSIGTALEQYF. The CDR3 coding sequence is TGTGCCAGCAGCATCGGGACTGCTTTAGAGCAGTACTTC.

Ten or more counts support this clonotype. The junction departs from germline at one end; a sequencing error may be responsible. The J gene is TRBJ2-1, the V gene TRBV7-7; the match to TRBD2 covers 12 bases. Germline V gives CDR1 SSHAT, CDR2 FNYEAQ (reference sequence). The CDR3 sequence is 21 residues long. The CDR3 here is CASSFVPPETSGSPFYNEQFF. The CDR3 DNA follows: TGTGCTAGCAGCTTTGTACCCCCGGAGACTAGCGGGAGTCCATTCTACAATGAGCAGTTCTTC. Combining the CDR3 with reference TRBV7-7 and TRBJ2-1 gives the whole variable domain GAGVSQSPRYKVTKRGQDVTLRCDPISSHATLYWYQQALGQGPEFLTYFNYEAQPDKSGLPSDRFSAERPEGSISTLTIQRTEQRDSAMYRCASSFVPPETSGSPFYNEQFFGPGTRLTVL.

This rearrangement joins TRBV10-3 to TRBJ2-7; TRBD2 is a possible D gene (6 bases). CDR3 length equals 14 residues. Germline V gives CDR1 ENHRY, CDR2 SYGVKD. V was trimmed by 2 bases and J by 1 base, leaving 9 bases between them. The CDR3 here is CAISEAGTSYEQYF. The CDR3 nucleotides are TGTGCCATCAGTGAGGCCGGGACTTCCTACGAGCAGTACTTC.